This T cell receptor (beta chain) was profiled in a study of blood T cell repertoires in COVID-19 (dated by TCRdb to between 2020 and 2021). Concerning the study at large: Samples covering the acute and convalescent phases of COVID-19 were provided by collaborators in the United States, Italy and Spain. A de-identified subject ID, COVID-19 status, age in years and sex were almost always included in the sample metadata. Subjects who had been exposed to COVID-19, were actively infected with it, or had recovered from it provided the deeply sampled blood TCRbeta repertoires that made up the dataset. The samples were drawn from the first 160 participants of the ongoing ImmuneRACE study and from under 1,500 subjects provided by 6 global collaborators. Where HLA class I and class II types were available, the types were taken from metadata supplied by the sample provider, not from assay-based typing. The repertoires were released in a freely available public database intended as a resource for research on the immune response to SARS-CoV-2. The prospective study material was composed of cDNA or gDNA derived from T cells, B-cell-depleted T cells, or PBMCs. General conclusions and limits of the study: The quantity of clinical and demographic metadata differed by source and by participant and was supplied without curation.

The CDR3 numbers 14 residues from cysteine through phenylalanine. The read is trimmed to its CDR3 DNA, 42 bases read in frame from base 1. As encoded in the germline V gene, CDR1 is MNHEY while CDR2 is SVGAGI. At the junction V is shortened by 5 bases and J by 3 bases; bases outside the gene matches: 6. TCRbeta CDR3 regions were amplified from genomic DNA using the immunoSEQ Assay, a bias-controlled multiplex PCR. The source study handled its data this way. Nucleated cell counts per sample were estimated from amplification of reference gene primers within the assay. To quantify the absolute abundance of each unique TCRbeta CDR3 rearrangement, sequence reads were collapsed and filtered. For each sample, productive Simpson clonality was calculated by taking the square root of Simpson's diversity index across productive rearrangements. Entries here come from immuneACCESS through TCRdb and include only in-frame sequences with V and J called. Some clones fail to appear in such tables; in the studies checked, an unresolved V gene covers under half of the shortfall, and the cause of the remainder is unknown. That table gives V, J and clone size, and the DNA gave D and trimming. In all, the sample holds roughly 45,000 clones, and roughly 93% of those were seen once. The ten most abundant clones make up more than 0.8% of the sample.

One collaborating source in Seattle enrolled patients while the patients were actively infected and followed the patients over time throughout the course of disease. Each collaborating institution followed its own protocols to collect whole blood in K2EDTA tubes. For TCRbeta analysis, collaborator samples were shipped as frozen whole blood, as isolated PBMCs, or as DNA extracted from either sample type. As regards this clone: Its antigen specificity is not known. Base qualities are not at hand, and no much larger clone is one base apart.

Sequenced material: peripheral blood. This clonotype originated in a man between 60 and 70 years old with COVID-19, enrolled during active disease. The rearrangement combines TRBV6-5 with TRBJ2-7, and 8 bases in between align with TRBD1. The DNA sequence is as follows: TGTGCCAGCAGTACCACAGGGGGTAGCTACGAGCAGTACTTC. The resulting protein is CASSTTGGSYEQYF.